The T cell receptor (beta chain) described here comes from a study of T cells after yellow fever vaccination (dated by TCRdb to between 2019 and 2020). For the study in its entirety: The SMART-Seq v4 Ultra Low Input RNA kit was used to prepare libraries from fractions with low cell numbers. To follow T-cell clones before and after primary and booster YFV17D yellow fever vaccination, bulk TCR alpha and beta repertoires were sequenced over time. Two healthy male donors, one aged 18 to 30 and one aged 30 to 40 years, were included in the cohort. Blood samples were taken at several timepoints before and after primary and secondary immunization, and bulk PBMC replicates and cell subsets were isolated.

Synthesis of TCR cDNA relied on 5'RACE template switching, a step that introduced a universal primer site along with unique molecular identifiers. Priming of cDNA synthesis was performed from both the TCR alpha and TCR beta constant segments. Library amplification used two PCR steps, and the second PCR step added sample barcodes and sequencing adapters. Sequencing of libraries was done on Illumina HiSeq 2500 (2x100 bp) or NovaSeq (2x150 bp). The paper's processing steps were these. Reads were demultiplexed and collapsed into UMI consensus sequences with MIGEC, and V(D)J alignment was performed with MiXCR. Clonotypes responding to the vaccine were identified with edgeR on replicate PBMC samples, with the criteria of FDR below 0.01 and a log2 fold change above 5 up to day 15. Bulk clonotypes were assigned CD4 or CD8 identity according to which sequenced CD4 or CD8 repertoire held them at higher abundance. The raw public data were reprocessed by TCRdb itself: fastp quality trimming at Q25, MiXCR clonotype calling, in-frame beta chains only. CDR3 protein sequences are deduplicated, and each keeps its most common genes and DNA. In this record, the V and J calls reflect TCRdb's handling and not the investigators' own analysis. This sample is represented by 400,000 to 650,000 distinct CDR3 sequences; 21% of them were singletons. The biggest ten clones account for around 16% of the sample.

The germline V gene sets CDR1 to LGHNA and CDR2 to YNFKEQ. V sheds 1 base and J sheds 7 bases, leaving 10 bases between their ends. Spanning cysteine to phenylalanine, the CDR3 consists of 13 amino acids. Kept here is only the CDR3 DNA, which spans 39 bases and is read in frame from base 1. What the work shows at the level of the full study, not this receptor alone: Compared with the primary T-cell response, the secondary T-cell response was faster but weaker, reaching its peak on day 5 rather than on day 15. Only a couple of donors were included in the study, so the extent to which the findings can be generalized is limited. After the booster, most of the clones that had expanded following primary vaccination were detected again (approximately 96% of CD4 and around 88% of CD8), which suggests that memory was broadly maintained. A small share of clonotypes occurred in both CD4 and CD8 compartments, likely arising from convergent recombination. FACS-sorted repertoires could contain abundant contaminating clonotypes from the bulk population, so computational filtering was required.

This specimen's treatment or condition label, per the study, means: live attenuated yellow fever vaccine strain. At each blood-draw timepoint, two biological replicates of bulk PBMCs were obtained. A standard Ficoll-Paque protocol was used to isolate PBMCs from peripheral blood. TriZol was used to extract RNA from bulk PBMCs, from CD4 and CD8 fractions, and from dextramer-positive and dextramer-negative fractions. In its sample, this clonotype was seen a few times. The clone's antigen remains unknown. No base-level quality is on record; no much larger clone is a single base apart. This sequence uses TRBV4-2 and TRBJ1-1, with the identity of the D gene unclear. The input for sequencing was PBMCs, taken roughly 20 days after the first yellow fever vaccination. The source is a man younger than 35 who received the YFV17D yellow fever vaccine. The DNA sequence is given as TGTGCCAGCAGCCAAGGGGAATCTGATGAAGCTTTCTTT. This translates into CASSQGESDEAFF.